This T cell receptor beta chain emerged from a study of neoadjuvant nivolumab and ipilimumab in lung cancer. As for the study in general: Nivolumab 3 mg/kg was given days 1, 15 and 29, plus ipilimumab 1 mg/kg day 1 in combination.

Generated by immunoSEQ multiplex PCR, the TCRdb table keeps only in-frame clones and is missing some. The sample carries over 15,000 clones, 60% to 80% recorded once. Study-wide results and limits: Pathologic regression was not significantly tied to TCR clonality. Resected-tumor TCR richness correlated positively with pretherapy blood richness.

This CDR3 spans 14 amino acids. Germline loops: CDR1 MNHEY, CDR2 SVGAGI. V was pared by 7 bases and J by 5 bases, with 8 bases of the junction left unmatched. A word on this clone: The antigen remains undetermined.

Source: tumor tissue, taken after neoadjuvant nivolumab, alone or with ipilimumab, at or shortly before surgery. This TCR was sampled from an adult with non-small cell lung cancer. V and J are TRBV6-5 and TRBJ2-5; TRBD1 agrees at 9 bases. For the CDR3, the DNA is TGTGCCAGCAAACCGACAGGGGGTATTGAGACCCAGTACTTC. This encodes CASKPTGGIETQYF.